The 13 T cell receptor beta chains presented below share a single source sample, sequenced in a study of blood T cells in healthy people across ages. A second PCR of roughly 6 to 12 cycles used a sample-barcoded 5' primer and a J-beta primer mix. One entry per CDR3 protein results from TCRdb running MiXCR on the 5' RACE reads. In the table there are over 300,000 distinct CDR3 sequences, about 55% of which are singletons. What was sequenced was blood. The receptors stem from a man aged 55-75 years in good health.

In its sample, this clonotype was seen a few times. The CDR3 region is CASSLTPYEQYF. CDR3 nucleotides: TGTGCCAGCAGCCTTACCCCCTACGAGCAGTACTTC. The genes are TRBV28 and TRBJ2-7; no clear D gene. V lost 6 bases and J 2 bases, leaving 8 bases between the germline ends. This CDR3 is 12 amino acids long. Germline V gene lookup returns CDR1 MDHEN and CDR2 SYDVKM.

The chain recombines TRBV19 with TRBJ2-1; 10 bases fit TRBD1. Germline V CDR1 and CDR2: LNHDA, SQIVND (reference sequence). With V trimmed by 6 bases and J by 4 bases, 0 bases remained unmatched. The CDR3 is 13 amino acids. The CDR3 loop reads CASRGQGYNEQFF. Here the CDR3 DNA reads TGTGCCAGTAGGGGACAGGGGTACAATGAGCAGTTCTTC.

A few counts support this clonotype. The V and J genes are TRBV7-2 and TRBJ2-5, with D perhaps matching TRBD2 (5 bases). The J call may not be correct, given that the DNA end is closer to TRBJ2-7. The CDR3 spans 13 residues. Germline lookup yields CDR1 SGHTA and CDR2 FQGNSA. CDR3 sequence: CASSLSRGYEQYF. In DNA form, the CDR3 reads TGTGCCAGCAGCTTATCTCGGGGATACGAGCAGTACTTC.

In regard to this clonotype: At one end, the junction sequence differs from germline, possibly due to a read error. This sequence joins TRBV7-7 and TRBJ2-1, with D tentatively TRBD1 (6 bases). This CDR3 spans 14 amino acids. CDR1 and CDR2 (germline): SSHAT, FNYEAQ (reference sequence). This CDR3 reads CASSLDRQTGGQFF. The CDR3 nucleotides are TGTGCTAGCAGCTTAGATAGGCAGACAGGTGGGCAGTTCTTC.

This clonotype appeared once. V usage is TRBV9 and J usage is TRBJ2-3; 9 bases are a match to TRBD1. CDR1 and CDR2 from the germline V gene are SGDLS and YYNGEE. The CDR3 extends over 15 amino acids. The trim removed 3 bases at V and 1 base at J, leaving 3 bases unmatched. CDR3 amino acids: CASSAWTGGTDTQYF. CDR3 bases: TGTGCCAGCAGCGCCTGGACAGGGGGCACAGATACGCAGTATTTT.

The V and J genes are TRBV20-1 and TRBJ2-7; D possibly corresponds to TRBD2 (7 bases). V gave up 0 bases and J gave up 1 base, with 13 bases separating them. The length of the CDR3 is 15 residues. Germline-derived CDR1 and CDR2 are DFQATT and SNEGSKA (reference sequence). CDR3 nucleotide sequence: TGCAGTGCTAGAGATACGGGGGGCCTATCCTACGAGCAGTACTTC. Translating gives CSARDTGGLSYEQYF.

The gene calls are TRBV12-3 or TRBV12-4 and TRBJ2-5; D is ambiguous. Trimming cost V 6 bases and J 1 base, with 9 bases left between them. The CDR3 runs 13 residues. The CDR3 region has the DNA TGTGCCAGCAGCGAGATGATCCAAGAGACCCAGTACTTC. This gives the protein CASSEMIQETQYF.

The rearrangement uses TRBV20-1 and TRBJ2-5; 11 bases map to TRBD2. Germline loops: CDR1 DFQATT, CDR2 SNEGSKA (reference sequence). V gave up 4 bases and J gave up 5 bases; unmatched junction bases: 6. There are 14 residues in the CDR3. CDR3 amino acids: CSATTSGSRETQYF. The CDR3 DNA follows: TGCAGTGCTACCACTAGCGGGAGCAGGGAGACCCAGTACTTC.

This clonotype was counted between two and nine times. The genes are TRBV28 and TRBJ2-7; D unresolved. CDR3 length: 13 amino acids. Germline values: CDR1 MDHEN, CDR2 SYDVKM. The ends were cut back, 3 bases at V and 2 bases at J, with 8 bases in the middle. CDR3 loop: CASSFVNAYEQYF. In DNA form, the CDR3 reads TGTGCCAGCAGTTTCGTAAATGCCTACGAGCAGTACTTC.

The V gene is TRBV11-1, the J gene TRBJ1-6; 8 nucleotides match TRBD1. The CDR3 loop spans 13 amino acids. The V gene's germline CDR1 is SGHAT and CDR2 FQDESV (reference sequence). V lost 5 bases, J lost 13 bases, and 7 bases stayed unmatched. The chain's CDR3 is CASSPGTGAPLHF. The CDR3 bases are TGTGCCAGCAGCCCCGGGACAGGAGCGCCCCTCCACTTT. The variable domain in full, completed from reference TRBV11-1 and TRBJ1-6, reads EAEVAQSPRYKITEKSQAVAFWCDPISGHATLYWYRQILGQGPELLVQFQDESVVDDSQLPKDRFSAERLKGVDSTLKIQPAELGDSAMYLCASSPGTGAPLHFGNGTRLTVT.

The CDR3 coding sequence is TGTGCCAGCAGTCCCCTTGCAGGTGGGGCCTACGAGCAGTACTTC. It translates to CASSPLAGGAYEQYF. The V and J genes are TRBV6-6 and TRBJ2-7; no clear D. The CDR3 sequence is 15 residues long. In germline, CDR1 is MNHNY, CDR2 SVGAGI (reference sequence). V was trimmed by 5 bases and J by 2 bases, leaving 16 bases between them.

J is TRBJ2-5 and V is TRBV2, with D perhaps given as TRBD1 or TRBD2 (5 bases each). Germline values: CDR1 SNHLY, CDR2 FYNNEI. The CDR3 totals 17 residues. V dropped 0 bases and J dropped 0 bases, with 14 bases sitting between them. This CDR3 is CASSEAGFLGHQETQYF. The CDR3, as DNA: TGTGCCAGCAGTGAAGCGGGATTCTTGGGACACCAAGAGACCCAGTACTTC.

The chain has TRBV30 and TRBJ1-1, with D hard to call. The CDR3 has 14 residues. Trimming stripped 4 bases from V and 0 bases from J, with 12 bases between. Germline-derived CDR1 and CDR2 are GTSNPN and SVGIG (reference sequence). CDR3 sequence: CAWNLPEMNTEAFF. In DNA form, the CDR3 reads TGTGCCTGGAATCTACCAGAAATGAACACTGAAGCTTTCTTT.